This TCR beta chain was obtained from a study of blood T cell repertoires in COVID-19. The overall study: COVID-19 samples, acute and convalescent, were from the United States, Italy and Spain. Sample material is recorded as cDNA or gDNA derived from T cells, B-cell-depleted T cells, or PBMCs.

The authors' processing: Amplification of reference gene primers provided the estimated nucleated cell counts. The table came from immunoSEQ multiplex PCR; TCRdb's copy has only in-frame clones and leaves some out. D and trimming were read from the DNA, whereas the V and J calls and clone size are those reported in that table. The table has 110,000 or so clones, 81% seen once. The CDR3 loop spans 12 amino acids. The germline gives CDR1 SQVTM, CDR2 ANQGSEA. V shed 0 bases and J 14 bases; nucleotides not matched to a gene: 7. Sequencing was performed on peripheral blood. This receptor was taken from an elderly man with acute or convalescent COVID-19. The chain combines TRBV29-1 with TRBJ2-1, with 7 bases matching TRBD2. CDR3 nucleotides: TGCAGCGTTGAAGATCGGGTGCGGGAGAAGTTCTTC. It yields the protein CSVEDRVREKFF.